A single T cell receptor beta chain is shown here with its context. Its matching antigen is unknown. It was across several immunoSEQ plates that each subset's genomic DNA was evenly split. TCRdb keeps only in-frame clones here, not all; method: immunoSEQ multiplex PCR. This sample has over a million clones; 98% occur once, and the top ten carry 0.45%. This record belongs to a study of shared clonotypes between healthy human individuals. In the study overall: Contributing individuals were a couple of females and three males aged 18 to 49. Plates per donor: three CD4 naive, three CD4 memory, two CD8 naive, one CD8 memory.

Study-wide findings and caveats: Rarefaction indicated that sorted-subset sequencing remained incomplete although depth was large.

Germline CDR1 and CDR2: MNHNY and SVGAGI (reference sequence). The CDR3 is made up of 15 amino acids. V lost 5 bases, J lost 4 bases, and 15 bases lay in between. The chain combines TRBV6-6 with TRBJ1-5; weak D call: TRBD1 (5 bases). This TCR was recovered from a man aged 30 to 39 in good health. Material for sequencing was naive CD4+ T cells sorted from blood. Subset meaning: CD45RA+ positively selected. CDR3 amino acids: CASSKVRGDNQPQHF. Here the CDR3 DNA reads TGTGCCAGCAGTAAGGTCCGAGGGGATAATCAGCCCCAGCATTTT.